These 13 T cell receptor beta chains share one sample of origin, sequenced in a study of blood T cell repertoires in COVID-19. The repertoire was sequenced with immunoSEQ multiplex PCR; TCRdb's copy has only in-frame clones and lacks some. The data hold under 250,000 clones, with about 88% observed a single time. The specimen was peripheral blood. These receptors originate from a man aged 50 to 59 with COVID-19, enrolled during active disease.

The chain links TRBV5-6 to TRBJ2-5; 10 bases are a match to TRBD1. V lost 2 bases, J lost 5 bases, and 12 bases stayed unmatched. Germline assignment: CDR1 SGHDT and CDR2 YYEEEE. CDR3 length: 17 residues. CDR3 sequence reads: CASSLSTGGLSGETQYF. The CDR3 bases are TGTGCCAGCAGCTTATCGACAGGGGGCTTATCGGGGGAGACCCAGTACTTC.

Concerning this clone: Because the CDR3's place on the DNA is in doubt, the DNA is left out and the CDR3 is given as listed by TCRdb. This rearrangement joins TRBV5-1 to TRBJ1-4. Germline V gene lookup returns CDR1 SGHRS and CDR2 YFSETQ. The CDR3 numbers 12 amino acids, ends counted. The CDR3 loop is CASSVELKNCFF.

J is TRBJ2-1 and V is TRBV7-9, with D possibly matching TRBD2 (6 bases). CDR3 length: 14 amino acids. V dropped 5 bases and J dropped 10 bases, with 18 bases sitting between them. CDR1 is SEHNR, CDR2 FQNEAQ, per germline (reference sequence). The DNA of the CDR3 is TGTGCCAGCAGCCCTCCGGGACCTAGCGTGGAGCAGTTCTTC. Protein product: CASSPPGPSVEQFF.

The CDR3 nucleotides are TGCGCCAGCAGCTTAAGCGGACGGGGGGAGGAGACCCAGTACTTC. Protein: CASSLSGRGEETQYF. The chain links TRBV5-1 to TRBJ2-5; the match to TRBD2 covers 7 bases. This CDR3 is 15 amino acids long. V lost 2 bases to trimming and J lost 5 bases; unmatched junction nucleotides: 9. Germline CDR1 reads SGHRS; CDR2 reads YFSETQ.

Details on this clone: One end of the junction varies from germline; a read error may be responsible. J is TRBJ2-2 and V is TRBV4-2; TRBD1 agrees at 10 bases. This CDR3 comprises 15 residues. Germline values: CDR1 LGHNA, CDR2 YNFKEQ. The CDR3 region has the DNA TGTGCCAGCAGCTCCCGGGACAGGGGTATCCGGGGAGCTGTTTTT. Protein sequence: CASSSRDRGIRGAVF.

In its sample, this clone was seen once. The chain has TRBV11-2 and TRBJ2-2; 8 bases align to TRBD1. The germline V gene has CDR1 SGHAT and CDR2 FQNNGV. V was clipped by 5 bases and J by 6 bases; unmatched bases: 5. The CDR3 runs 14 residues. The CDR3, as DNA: TGTGCCAGCAGCGGACAGGGCGCCTCCGGGGAGCTGTTTTTT. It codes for CASSGQGASGELFF.

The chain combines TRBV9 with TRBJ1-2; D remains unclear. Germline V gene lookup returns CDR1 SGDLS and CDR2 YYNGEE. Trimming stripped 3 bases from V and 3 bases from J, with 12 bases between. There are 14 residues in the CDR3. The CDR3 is CASSARRRDYGYTF. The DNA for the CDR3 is TGTGCCAGCAGCGCAAGACGACGGGACTATGGCTACACCTTC.

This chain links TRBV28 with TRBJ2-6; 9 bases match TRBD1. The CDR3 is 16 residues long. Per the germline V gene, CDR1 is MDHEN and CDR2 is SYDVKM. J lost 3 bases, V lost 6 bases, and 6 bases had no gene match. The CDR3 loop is CASRLDRGYGANVLTF. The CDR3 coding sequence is TGTGCCAGCAGACTAGACAGGGGGTATGGGGCCAACGTCCTGACTTTC.

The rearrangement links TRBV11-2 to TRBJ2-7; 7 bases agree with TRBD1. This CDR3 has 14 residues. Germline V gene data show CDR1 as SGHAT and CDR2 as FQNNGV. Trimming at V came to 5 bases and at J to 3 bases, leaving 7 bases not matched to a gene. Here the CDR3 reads CASSRTTGYYEQYF. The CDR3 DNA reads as TGTGCCAGCAGCCGCACGACAGGGTACTACGAGCAGTACTTC. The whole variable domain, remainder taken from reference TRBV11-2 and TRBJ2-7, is EAGVAQSPRYKIIEKRQSVAFWCNPISGHATLYWYQQILGQGPKLLIQFQNNGVVDDSQLPKDRFSAERLKGVDSTLKIQPAKLEDSAVYLCASSRTTGYYEQYFGPGTRLTVT.

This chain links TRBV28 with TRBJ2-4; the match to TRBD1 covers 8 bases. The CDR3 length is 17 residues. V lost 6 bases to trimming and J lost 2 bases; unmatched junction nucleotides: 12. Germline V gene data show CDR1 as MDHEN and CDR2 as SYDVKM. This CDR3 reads CASRKPGGGPTKNIQYF. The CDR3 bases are TGTGCCAGCAGGAAACCAGGGGGCGGGCCAACCAAAAACATTCAGTACTTC.

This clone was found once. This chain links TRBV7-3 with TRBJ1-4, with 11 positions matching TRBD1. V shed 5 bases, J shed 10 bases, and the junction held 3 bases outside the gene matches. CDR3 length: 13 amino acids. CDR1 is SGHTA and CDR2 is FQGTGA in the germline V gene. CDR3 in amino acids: CASSEGQGGKLFF. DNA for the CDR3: TGTGCCAGCAGCGAGGGACAGGGGGGAAAACTGTTTTTT.

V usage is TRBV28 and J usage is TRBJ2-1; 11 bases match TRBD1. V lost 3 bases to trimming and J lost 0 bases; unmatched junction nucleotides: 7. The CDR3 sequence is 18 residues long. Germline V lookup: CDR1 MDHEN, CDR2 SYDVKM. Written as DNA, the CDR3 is TGTGCCAGCAGTTTCGGGACAGGGGGTTCCCTCTCCTACAATGAGCAGTTCTTC. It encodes CASSFGTGGSLSYNEQFF.

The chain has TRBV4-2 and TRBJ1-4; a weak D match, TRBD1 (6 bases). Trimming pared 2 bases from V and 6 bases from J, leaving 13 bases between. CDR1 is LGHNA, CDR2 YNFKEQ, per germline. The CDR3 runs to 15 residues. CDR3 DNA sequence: TGTGCCAGCAGCCAACAGGGGTTCCGGGATGAAAAACTGTTTTTT. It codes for CASSQQGFRDEKLFF.